The rows below give T cell receptor beta chains drawn from one sample of a study of technical replicates of blood from a handful of donors. Profiling relied on immunoSEQ multiplex PCR, and the TCRdb table lists in-frame clones only, not all of them. The sample has tens of thousands of clones, roughly 90% seen once. Sequencing used T cells isolated from PBMCs. The receptors were sampled from a human donor in good health. The CDR3 runs from the conserved cysteine through the conserved F or W.

v_gene: TRBV19; CDR3aa: CASRWTEDSNQPQHF
v_gene: TRBV9; CDR3aa: CASTAGTDTQYF
v_gene: TRBV7-2; CDR3aa: CASSPPVLFANTGELFF
v_gene: TRBV5-4; CDR3aa: CASSFFSYNEQFF
v_gene: TRBV18; CDR3aa: CASSPLGQGVTGELFF
v_gene: TRBV6-1; CDR3aa: CASRGRGSYGYTF
v_gene: TRBV5-1; CDR3aa: CASSIKTGQVGTIEAFF
v_gene: TRBV6-5; CDR3aa: CASSYERPGNGYTF
v_gene: TRBV19; CDR3aa: CASSISKVRGQPQHF
v_gene: TRBV15; CDR3aa: CATSRQGYEQYF